The following is a T cell receptor (beta chain) sequence with its context. These data come from a study of PD-1 and CTLA-4 blockade in melanoma. The V gene's germline CDR1 is LGHNA and CDR2 YSLEER. Trimming took 1 base from V and 2 from J; bases not matched to a gene: 7. The length of the CDR3 is 16 residues. Only in-frame clones appear in the TCRdb table, and some are missing; sequencing was by immunoSEQ multiplex PCR. This sample has tens of thousands of clones, with about 85% found just once. The origin of this receptor is a human donor with melanoma. V and J are TRBV4-3 and TRBJ2-5, with 7 bases fitting TRBD2. Specimen: CD8+ T cells from peripheral blood, collected from a patient given anti-PD-1 treatment. In DNA, the CDR3 is TGCGCCAGCAGCCAAGGGGCGGGGGTGAGGCAAGAGACCCAGTACTTC. This encodes CASSQGAGVRQETQYF.